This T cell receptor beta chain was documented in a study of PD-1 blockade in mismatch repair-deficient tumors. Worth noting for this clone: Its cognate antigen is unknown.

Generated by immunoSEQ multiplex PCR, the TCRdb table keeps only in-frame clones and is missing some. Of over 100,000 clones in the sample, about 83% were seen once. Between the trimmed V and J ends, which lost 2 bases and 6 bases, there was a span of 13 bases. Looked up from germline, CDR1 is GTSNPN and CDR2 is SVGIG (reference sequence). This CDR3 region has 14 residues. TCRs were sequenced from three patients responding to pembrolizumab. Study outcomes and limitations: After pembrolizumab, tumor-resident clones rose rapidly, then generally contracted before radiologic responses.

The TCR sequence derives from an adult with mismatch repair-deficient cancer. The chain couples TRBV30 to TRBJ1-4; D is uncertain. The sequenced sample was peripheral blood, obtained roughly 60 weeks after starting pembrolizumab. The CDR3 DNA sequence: TGTGCCTGGAGTAGCACCCTAGTTGATGAAAAACTGTTTTTT. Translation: CAWSSTLVDEKLFF.